What follows describes a single TCR beta chain. The sample contains more than one DNA sequence encoding this CDR3. This sample stems from a study of blood T cell repertoires in COVID-19. Method: immunoSEQ multiplex PCR; TCRdb's copy keeps in-frame clones and lacks some. The sample lists hundreds of thousands of clones, 89% occurring once. The CDR3 spans 14 residues. The germline V gene encodes CDR1 MDHEN and CDR2 SYDVKM. Trimming pared 6 bases from V and 2 bases from J, leaving 10 bases between. The chain links TRBV28 to TRBJ2-2; tentatively, D is TRBD2 (6 bases). Sequences were obtained from peripheral blood. This TCR derives from a woman between 25 and 40 years old with COVID-19, enrolled during active disease. The CDR3 nucleotides are TGTGCCAGCAGCTTGGGGGGAAACACCGGGGAGCTGTTTTTT. The encoded protein is CASSLGGNTGELFF.